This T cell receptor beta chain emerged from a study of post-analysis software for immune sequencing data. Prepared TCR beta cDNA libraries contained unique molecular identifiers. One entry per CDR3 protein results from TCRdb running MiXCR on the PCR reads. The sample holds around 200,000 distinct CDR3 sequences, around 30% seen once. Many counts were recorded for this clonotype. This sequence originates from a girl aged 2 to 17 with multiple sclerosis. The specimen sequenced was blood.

CDR3 residues: CSARDSGAGETQYF. CDR3 coding DNA: TGCAGTGCTAGAGACTCGGGGGCCGGGGAGACCCAGTACTTC. The chain links TRBV20-1 to TRBJ2-5; D possibly matches TRBD1 or TRBD2 (6 bases each). The CDR3 is 14 residues long. CDR1 and CDR2 from the germline V gene are DFQATT and SNEGSKA (reference sequence). V lost 0 bases, J lost 5 bases, and 13 bases lay in between.